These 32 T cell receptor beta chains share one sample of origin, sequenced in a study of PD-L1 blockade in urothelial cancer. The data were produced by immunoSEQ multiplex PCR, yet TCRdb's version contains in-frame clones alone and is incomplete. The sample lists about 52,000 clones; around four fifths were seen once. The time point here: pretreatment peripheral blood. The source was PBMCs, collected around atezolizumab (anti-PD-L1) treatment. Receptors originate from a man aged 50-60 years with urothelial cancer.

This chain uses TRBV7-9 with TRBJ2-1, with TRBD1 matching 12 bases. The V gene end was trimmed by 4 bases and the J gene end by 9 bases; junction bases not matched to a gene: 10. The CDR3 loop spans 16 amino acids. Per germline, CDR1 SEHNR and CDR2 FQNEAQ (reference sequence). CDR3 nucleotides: TGTGCCAGCAGCTCCAACCGGGGACAGGGGGCACTTGAGCAGTTCTTC. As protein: CASSSNRGQGALEQFF. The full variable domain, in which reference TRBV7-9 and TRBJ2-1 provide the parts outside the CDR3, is DTGVSQNPRHKITKRGQNVTFRCDPISEHNRLYWYRQTLGQGPEFLTYFQNEAQLEKSRLLSDRFSAERPKGSFSTLEIQRTEQGDSAMYLCASSSNRGQGALEQFFGPGTRLTVL.

The CDR3 protein is CASSPPSYEQYF. CDR3 coding DNA: TGCGCCAGCAGCCCCCCGTCCTACGAGCAGTACTTC. V usage is TRBV5-1 and J usage is TRBJ2-7; D is uncertain. CDR1 and CDR2 from the germline V gene are SGHRS and YFSETQ. CDR3 length: 12 amino acids. Trimming removed 4 bases from V and 1 base from J, with 6 bases in between. The full variable domain, rest sourced from reference TRBV5-1 and TRBJ2-7, is KAGVTQTPRYLIKTRGQQVTLSCSPISGHRSVSWYQQTPGQGLQFLFEYFSETQRNKGNFPGRFSGRQFSNSRSEMNVSTLELGDSALYLCASSPPSYEQYFGPGTRLTVT.

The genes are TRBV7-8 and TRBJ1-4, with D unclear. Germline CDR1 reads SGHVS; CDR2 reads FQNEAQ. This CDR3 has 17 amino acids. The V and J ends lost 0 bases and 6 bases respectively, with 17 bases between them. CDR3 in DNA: TGTGCCAGCAGCTTAGCCCGGACTGAAAAGAGAGATGAAAAACTGTTTTTT. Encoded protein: CASSLARTEKRDEKLFF.

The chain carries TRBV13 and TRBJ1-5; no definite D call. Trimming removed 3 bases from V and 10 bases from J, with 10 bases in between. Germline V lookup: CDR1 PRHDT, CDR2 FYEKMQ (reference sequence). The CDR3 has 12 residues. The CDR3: CASSFPREPQHF. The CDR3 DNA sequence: TGTGCCAGCAGCTTCCCGAGGGAACCCCAGCATTTT. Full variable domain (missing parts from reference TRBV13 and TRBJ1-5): AAGVIQSPRHLIKEKRETATLKCYPIPRHDTVYWYQQGPGQDPQFLISFYEKMQSDKGSIPDRFSAQQFSDYHSELNMSSLELGDSALYFCASSFPREPQHFGDGTRLSIL.

The CDR3 coding sequence is TGTGCCAGCAGTGGACAGACAGGGGGCAAAGAGACCCAGTACTTC. Protein product: CASSGQTGGKETQYF. The chain joins TRBV6-1 to TRBJ2-5, with 10 bases identical to TRBD1. From germline, CDR1 is MNHNS and CDR2 SASEGT. With V trimmed by 4 bases and J by 3 bases, 5 bases remained unmatched. The CDR3 length is 15 residues.

CDR3 protein: CASSLSGTSGFNEQFF. The CDR3 DNA is TGTGCCAGCAGCTTGTCCGGGACTAGCGGTTTCAATGAGCAGTTCTTC. The chain links TRBV5-4 to TRBJ2-1, with 11 bases fitting TRBD2. The V gene end was trimmed by 1 base and the J gene end by 6 bases; junction bases not matched to a gene: 6. CDR3 length: 16 residues. Germline V gives CDR1 SGHNT, CDR2 YYREEE (reference sequence).

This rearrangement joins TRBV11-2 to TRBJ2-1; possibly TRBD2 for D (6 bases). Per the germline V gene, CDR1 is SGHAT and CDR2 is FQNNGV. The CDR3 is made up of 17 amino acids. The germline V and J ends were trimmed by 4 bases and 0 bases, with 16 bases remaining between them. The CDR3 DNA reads TGTGCCAGCAGCTCCGGGGCGGGGCTAAGCTCCTACAATGAGCAGTTCTTC. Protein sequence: CASSSGAGLSSYNEQFF. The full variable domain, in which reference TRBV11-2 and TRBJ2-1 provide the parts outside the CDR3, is EAGVAQSPRYKIIEKRQSVAFWCNPISGHATLYWYQQILGQGPKLLIQFQNNGVVDDSQLPKDRFSAERLKGVDSTLKIQPAKLEDSAVYLCASSSGAGLSSYNEQFFGPGTRLTVL.

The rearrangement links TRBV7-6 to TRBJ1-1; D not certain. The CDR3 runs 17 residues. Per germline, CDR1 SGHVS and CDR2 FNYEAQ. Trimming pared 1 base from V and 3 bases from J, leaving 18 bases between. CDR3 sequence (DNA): TGTGCCAGCAGCTTAGGATCGGGGTTAAAGGTGGACACTGAAGCTTTCTTT. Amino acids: CASSLGSGLKVDTEAFF.

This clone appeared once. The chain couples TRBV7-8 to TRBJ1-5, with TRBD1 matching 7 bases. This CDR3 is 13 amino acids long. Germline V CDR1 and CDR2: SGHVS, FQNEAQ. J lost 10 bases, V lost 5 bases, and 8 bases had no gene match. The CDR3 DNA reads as TGTGCCAGCAGCCAGGGGGGTTTTGGTCCCCAGCATTTT. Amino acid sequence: CASSQGGFGPQHF.

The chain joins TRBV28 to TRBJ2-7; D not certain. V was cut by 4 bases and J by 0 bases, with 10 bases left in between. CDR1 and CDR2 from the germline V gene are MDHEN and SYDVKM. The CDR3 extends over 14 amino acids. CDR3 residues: CASSSNSPSYEQYF. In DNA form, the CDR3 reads TGTGCCAGCAGTTCCAACAGCCCCTCCTACGAGCAGTACTTC.

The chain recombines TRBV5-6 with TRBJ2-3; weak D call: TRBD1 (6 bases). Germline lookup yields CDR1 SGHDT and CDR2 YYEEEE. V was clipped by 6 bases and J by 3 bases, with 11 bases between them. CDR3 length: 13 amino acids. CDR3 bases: TGTGCCAGCACCAAGACAGGTACAGATACGCAGTATTTT. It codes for CASTKTGTDTQYF.

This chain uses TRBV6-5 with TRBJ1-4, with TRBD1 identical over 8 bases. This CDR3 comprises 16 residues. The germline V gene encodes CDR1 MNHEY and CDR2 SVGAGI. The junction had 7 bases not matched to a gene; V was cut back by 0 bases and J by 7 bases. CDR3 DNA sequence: TGTGCCAGCAGTTACTCCCGGCCAGGGGGCAGTGAAAAACTGTTTTTT. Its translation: CASSYSRPGGSEKLFF.

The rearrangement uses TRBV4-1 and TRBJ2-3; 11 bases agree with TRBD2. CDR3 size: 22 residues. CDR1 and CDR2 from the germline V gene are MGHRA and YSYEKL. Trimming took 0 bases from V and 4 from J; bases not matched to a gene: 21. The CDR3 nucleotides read TGCGCCAGCAGCCAAGAAGAACCTAGCGGGAGGCTGCGTGGAGCCGGCGCAGATACGCAGTATTTT. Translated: CASSQEEPSGRLRGAGADTQYF.

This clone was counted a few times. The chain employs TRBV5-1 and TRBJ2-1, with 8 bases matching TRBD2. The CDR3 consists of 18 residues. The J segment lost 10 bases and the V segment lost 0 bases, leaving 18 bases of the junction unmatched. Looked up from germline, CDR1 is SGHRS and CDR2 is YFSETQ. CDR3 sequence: CASSLVQGGSGGPREQFF. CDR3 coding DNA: TGCGCCAGCAGCTTGGTCCAGGGTGGGTCGGGGGGGCCAAGAGAGCAGTTCTTC.

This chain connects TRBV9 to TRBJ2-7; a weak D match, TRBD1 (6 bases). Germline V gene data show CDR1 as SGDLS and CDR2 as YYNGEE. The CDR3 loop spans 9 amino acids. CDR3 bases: TGTGGCAGGGGCCACGAGCAGTACTTC. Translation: CGRGHEQYF.

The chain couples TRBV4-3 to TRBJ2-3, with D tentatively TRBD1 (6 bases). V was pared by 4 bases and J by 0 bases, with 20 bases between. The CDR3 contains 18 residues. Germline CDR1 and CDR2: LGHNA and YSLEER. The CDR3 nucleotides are TGCGCCAGCAGCCTCGCTGGGGGCGGAAGTCCCAGCACAGATACGCAGTATTTT. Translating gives CASSLAGGGSPSTDTQYF.

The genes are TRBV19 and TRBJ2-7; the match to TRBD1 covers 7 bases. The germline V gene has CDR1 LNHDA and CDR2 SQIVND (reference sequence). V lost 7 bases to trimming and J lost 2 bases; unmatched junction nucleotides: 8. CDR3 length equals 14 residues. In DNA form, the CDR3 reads TGTGCCAGTACTGCGACAGGGCGGGCCTACGAGCAGTACTTC. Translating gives CASTATGRAYEQYF. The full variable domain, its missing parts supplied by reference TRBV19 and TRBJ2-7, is DGGITQSPKYLFRKEGQNVTLSCEQNLNHDAMYWYRQDPGQGLRLIYYSQIVNDFQKGDIAEGYSVSREKKESFPLTVTSAQKNPTAFYLCASTATGRAYEQYFGPGTRLTVT.

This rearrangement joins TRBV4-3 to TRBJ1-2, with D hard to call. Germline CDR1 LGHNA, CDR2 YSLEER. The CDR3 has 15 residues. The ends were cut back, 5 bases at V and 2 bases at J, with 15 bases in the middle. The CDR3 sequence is CASSSRTRENYGYTF. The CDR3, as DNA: TGCGCCAGCAGCTCACGGACGAGGGAAAACTATGGCTACACCTTC.

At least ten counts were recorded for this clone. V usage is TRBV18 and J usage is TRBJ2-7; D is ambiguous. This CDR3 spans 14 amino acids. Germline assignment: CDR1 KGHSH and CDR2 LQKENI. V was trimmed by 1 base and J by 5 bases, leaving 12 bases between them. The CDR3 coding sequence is TGTGCCAGCTCACCACTCCCTACCCCTAACGAGCAGTACTTC. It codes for CASSPLPTPNEQYF.

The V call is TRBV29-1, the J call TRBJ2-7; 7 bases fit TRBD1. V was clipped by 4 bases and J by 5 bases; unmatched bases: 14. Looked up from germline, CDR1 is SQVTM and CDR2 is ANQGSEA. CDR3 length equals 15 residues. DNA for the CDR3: TGCAGCGTTGGCAAAGCACAGGGGCCAGTCGACGAGCAGTACTTC. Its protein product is CSVGKAQGPVDEQYF.

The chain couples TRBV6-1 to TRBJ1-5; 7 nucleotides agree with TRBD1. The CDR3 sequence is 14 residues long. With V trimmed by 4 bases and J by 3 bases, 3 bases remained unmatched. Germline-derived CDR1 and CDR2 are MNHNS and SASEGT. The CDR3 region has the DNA TGTGCCAGCAGTGGAGGGACAGTCAATCAGCCCCAGCATTTT. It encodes CASSGGTVNQPQHF.

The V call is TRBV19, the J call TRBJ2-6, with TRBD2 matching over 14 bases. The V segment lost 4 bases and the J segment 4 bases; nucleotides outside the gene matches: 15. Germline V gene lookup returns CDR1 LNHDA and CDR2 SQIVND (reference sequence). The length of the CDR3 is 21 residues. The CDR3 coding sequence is TGTGCCAGTAGTAACCCCAGGGCGGGACTAGCGGGAGCAACCGGGGCCAACGTCCTGACTTTC. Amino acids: CASSNPRAGLAGATGANVLTF.

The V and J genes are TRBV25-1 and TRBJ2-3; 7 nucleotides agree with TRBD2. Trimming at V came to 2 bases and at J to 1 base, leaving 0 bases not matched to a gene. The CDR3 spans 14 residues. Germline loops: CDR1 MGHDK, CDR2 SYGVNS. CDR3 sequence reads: CASSEAGGTDTQYF. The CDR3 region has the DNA TGTGCCAGCAGTGAAGCGGGGGGCACAGATACGCAGTATTTT.

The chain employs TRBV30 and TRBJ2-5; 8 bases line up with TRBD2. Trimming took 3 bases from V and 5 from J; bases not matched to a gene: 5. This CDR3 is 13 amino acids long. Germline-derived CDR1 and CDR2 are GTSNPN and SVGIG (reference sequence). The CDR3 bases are TGTGCCTGGAGCGTAGCGGGACTTGAGACCCAGTACTTC. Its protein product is CAWSVAGLETQYF.

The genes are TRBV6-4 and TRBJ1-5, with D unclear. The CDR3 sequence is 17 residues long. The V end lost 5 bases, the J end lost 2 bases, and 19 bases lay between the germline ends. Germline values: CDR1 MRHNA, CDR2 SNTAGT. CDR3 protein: CASSFQVRFWCNQPQHF. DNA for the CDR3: TGTGCCAGCAGTTTCCAGGTCCGTTTTTGGTGCAATCAGCCCCAGCATTTT.

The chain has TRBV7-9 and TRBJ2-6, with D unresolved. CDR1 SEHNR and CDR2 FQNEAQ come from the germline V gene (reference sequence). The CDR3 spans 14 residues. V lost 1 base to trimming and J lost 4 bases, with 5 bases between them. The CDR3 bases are TGTGCCAGCAGCTTAGGTCTGGGGGCCAACGTCCTGACTTTC. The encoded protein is CASSLGLGANVLTF.

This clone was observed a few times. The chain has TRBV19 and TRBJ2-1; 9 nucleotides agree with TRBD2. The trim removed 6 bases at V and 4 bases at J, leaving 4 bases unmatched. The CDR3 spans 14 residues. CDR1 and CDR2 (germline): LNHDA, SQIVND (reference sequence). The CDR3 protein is CASSRTSGYNEQFF. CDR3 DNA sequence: TGTGCCAGTAGCCGAACTAGCGGGTACAATGAGCAGTTCTTC.

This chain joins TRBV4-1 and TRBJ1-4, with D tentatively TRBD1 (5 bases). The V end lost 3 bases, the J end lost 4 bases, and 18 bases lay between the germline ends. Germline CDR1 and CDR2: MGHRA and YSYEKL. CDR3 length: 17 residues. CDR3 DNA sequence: TGCGCCAGCAGCCAGACTTTTTTGGGGGGGGGTAATGAAAAACTGTTTTTT. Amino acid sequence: CASSQTFLGGGNEKLFF.

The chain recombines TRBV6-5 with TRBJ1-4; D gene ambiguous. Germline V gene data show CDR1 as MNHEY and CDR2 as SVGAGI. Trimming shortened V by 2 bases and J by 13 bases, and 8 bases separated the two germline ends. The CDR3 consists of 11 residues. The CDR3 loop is CASSYEGRLFF. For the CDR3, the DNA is TGTGCCAGCAGTTACGAGGGTAGACTGTTTTTT.

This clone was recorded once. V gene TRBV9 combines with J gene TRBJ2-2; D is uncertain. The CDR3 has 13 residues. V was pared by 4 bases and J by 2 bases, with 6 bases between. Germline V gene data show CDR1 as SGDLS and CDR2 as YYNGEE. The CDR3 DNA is TGTGCCAGCAGCTCCTACAACACCGGGGAGCTGTTTTTT. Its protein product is CASSSYNTGELFF. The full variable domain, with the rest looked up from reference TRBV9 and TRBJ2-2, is DSGVTQTPKHLITATGQRVTLRCSPRSGDLSVYWYQQSLDQGLQFLIQYYNGEERAKGNILERFSAQQFPDLHSELNLSSLELGDSALYFCASSSYNTGELFFGEGSRLTVL.

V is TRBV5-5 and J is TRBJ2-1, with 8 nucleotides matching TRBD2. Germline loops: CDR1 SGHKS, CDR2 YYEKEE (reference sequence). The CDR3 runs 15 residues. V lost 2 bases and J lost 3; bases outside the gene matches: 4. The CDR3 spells CASSLLAEGYNEQFF. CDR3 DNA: TGTGCCAGCAGCTTACTAGCGGAGGGCTACAATGAGCAGTTCTTC.

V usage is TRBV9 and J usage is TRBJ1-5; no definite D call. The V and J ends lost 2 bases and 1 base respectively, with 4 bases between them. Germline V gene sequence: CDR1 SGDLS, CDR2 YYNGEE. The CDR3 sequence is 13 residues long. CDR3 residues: CASSVGSNQPQHF. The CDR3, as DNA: TGTGCCAGCAGCGTCGGGAGCAATCAGCCCCAGCATTTT.